These T cell receptor beta chains were read from a single sample in a study of blood T cell repertoires in COVID-19. The assay was immunoSEQ multiplex PCR, and TCRdb's table has in-frame clones only and misses some. The table records some 400,000 clones, more than 75% of them present only once. The sequenced material came from peripheral blood. The receptors stem from a woman aged 25 to 39 with COVID-19, enrolled during active disease. The CDR3 runs from the conserved cysteine through the conserved F or W. D genes are given only for firm matches. Rows give clone size only sometimes, using once, few, many, or a class for an expanded clone.

abundance: .
len: 16
v_gene: TRBV27
d_gene: TRBD1
j_gene: TRBJ2-1
CDR3nt: TGTGCCAGCACCCTTGGGGGACAGGACGTTTACAATGAGCAGTTCTTC
CDR3aa: CASTLGGQDVYNEQFF

abundance: .
len: 15
v_gene: TRBV6-5
d_gene: .
j_gene: TRBJ2-7
CDR3nt: TGTGCCAGCAGTTTCCGAGGAGTAGAGACCTACGAGCAGTACTTC
CDR3aa: CASSFRGVETYEQYF

abundance: .
len: 16
v_gene: TRBV4-1
d_gene: .
j_gene: TRBJ2-1
CDR3nt: TGCGCCAGCAGCCAAGATGCGGGACTCTCCTACAATGAGCAGTTCTTC
CDR3aa: CASSQDAGLSYNEQFF

abundance: once
len: 16
v_gene: TRBV4-2
d_gene: TRBD2
j_gene: TRBJ2-7
CDR3nt: TGTGCCAGCAGCCAAGATGTAGGTAGCGGGGCTTACGAGCAGTACTTC
CDR3aa: CASSQDVGSGAYEQYF

abundance: .
len: 15
v_gene: TRBV7-2
d_gene: .
j_gene: TRBJ1-6
CDR3nt: TGTGCCAGCAGTATAAAGACAGGCGCCGGATCACCCCTCCACTTT
CDR3aa: CASSIKTGAGSPLHF

abundance: .
len: 12
v_gene: TRBV15
d_gene: .
j_gene: TRBJ2-3
CDR3nt: TGTGCCACCAGCAGCGGGACAGATACGCAGTATTTT
CDR3aa: CATSSGTDTQYF

abundance: few
len: 16
v_gene: TRBV7-2
d_gene: .
j_gene: TRBJ1-5
CDR3nt: TGTGCCAGCAGCTTACGGCCCCAGCGGGGGTTCCAGCCCCAGCATTTT
CDR3aa: CASSLRPQRGFQPQHF

abundance: .
len: 13
v_gene: TRBV4-1
d_gene: .
j_gene: TRBJ2-2
CDR3nt: TGCGCCAGCAGCCAAGCGCGGACCGGGGAGCTGTTTTTT
CDR3aa: CASSQARTGELFF

abundance: .
len: 17
v_gene: TRBV24-1
d_gene: TRBD1
j_gene: TRBJ2-5
CDR3nt: TGTGCCACCAGTGATTGGACAGGGGGCGTCGGTAGAGAGACCCAGTACTTC
CDR3aa: CATSDWTGGVGRETQYF

abundance: .
len: 14
v_gene: TRBV4-2
d_gene: TRBD1
j_gene: TRBJ1-3
CDR3nt: TGTGCCAGCAGCCAGGACAGGGGGCGGAACACCATATATTTT
CDR3aa: CASSQDRGRNTIYF

abundance: .
len: 13
v_gene: TRBV7-2
d_gene: TRBD1
j_gene: TRBJ2-1
CDR3nt: TGTGCCAGCAGCCCCTGGACAGGGTATGAGCAGTTCTTC
CDR3aa: CASSPWTGYEQFF

abundance: .
len: 14
v_gene: TRBV5-1
d_gene: .
j_gene: TRBJ2-3
CDR3nt: TGCGCCAGCAGCTTGGAGACAACCACAGATACGCAGTATTTT
CDR3aa: CASSLETTTDTQYF

abundance: few
len: 13
v_gene: TRBV12-3/TRBV12-4
d_gene: .
j_gene: TRBJ1-2
CDR3nt: TGTGCCAGCAGTTTGTACAGTACCTATGGCTACACCTTC
CDR3aa: CASSLYSTYGYTF

abundance: .
len: 16
v_gene: TRBV7-2
d_gene: TRBD2
j_gene: TRBJ2-1
CDR3nt: TGTGCCAGCCTCCACATTAGCGGGACAATCTACAATGAGCAGTTCTTC
CDR3aa: CASLHISGTIYNEQFF

abundance: .
len: 13
v_gene: TRBV19
d_gene: .
j_gene: TRBJ1-6
CDR3nt: TGTGCCAGTAGTACCCAGGGGCTTTCACCCCTCCACTTT
CDR3aa: CASSTQGLSPLHF

abundance: .
len: 17
v_gene: TRBV18
d_gene: TRBD1
j_gene: TRBJ2-6
CDR3nt: TGTGCCAGCTCACCGGGACAGCGCCGCTCTGGGGCCAACGTCCTGACTTTC
CDR3aa: CASSPGQRRSGANVLTF

abundance: few
len: 15
v_gene: TRBV24-1
d_gene: TRBD1
j_gene: TRBJ2-2
CDR3nt: TGTGCCACCAGCAAAAGGGGACAGGACACCGGGGAGCTGTTTTTT
CDR3aa: CATSKRGQDTGELFF